This section outlines one TCR beta chain sequence together with its context. This entry comes from a study of cytotoxic CD8 clonotypes in ibrutinib-treated CLL. The overall study: The taking of response samples occurred after a median about 13 months of treatment, with a range of 6 to 36.

Data came from immunoSEQ multiplex PCR; TCRdb stores just in-frame clones and leaves some out. This sample has around 91,000 clones; 85% to 90% occur once, and the top ten carry around 5%. The ends lost 5 bases at V and 3 bases at J; junction bases unmatched: 10. This CDR3 is 17 amino acids long. Germline V gene lookup returns CDR1 SNHLY and CDR2 FYNNEI. The rearrangement uses TRBV2 and TRBJ2-1, with 10 bases fitting TRBD1. The material sequenced was PBMCs, taken before ibrutinib treatment. This TCR derives from a human donor with chronic lymphocytic leukemia. In DNA, the CDR3 is TGTGCCAGCAGTCAACCTGTCCGGGACAGGGGCTACAATGAGCAGTTCTTC. Encoded protein: CASSQPVRDRGYNEQFF. Full variable domain (remainder filled in from reference TRBV2 and TRBJ2-1): EPEVTQTPSHQVTQMGQEVILRCVPISNHLYFYWYRQILGQKVEFLVSFYNNEISEKSEIFDDQFSVERPDGSNFTLKIRSTKLEDSAMYFCASSQPVRDRGYNEQFFGPGTRLTVL.